The 24 T cell receptor beta chains reported below all come from one sample, sequenced in a study of T cell responses to AZD1222 COVID-19 vaccine. The table came from immunoSEQ multiplex PCR; TCRdb's copy has only in-frame clones and leaves some out. The repertoire consists of about 84,000 clones, with approximately 90% occurring once and the leading ten covering approximately 1.4%. This material consisted of peripheral blood, taken on day 0 of AZD1222 vaccination. Receptor source: an adult in good health.

The chain uses TRBV6-5 and TRBJ2-4; D unclear. Germline V lookup: CDR1 MNHEY, CDR2 SVGAGI. The CDR3 spans 16 residues. V was pared by 0 bases and J by 4 bases, with 13 bases between. This CDR3 is CASSYSPVGLKNIQYF. The DNA of the CDR3 is TGTGCCAGCAGTTACTCTCCTGTGGGCCTGAAAAACATTCAGTACTTC.

The chain employs TRBV6-2 or TRBV6-3 and TRBJ1-1; no firm D call. Germline CDR1 reads MNHEY; CDR2 reads SVGEGT. Trimming left V 3 bases short and J 6 bases short, with 14 bases between. The CDR3 consists of 14 residues. CDR3 residues: CASSYNLGWSEAFF. CDR3 bases: TGTGCCAGCAGTTATAATCTGGGTTGGTCTGAAGCTTTCTTT.

The sample holds one count of this clone. The chain combines TRBV7-3 with TRBJ2-1; no firm D call. Per the germline V gene, CDR1 is SGHTA and CDR2 is FQGTGA. The length of the CDR3 is 15 residues. The V gene lost 4 bases and the J gene lost 0 bases, with 10 bases spanning the gap. As DNA, the CDR3 is TGTGCCAGCAGCTATGACCAAAGCTCCTACAATGAGCAGTTCTTC. Translated: CASSYDQSSYNEQFF.

The V call is TRBV7-9, the J call TRBJ1-4; D ambiguous. The germline V and J ends were trimmed by 5 bases and 4 bases, with 11 bases remaining between them. Germline V CDR1 and CDR2: SEHNR, FQNEAQ (reference sequence). This CDR3 region has 14 residues. CDR3 region: CASSPQASNEKLFF. CDR3 nucleotide sequence: TGTGCCAGCAGCCCCCAGGCGAGTAATGAAAAACTGTTTTTT.

This chain uses TRBV19 with TRBJ2-5; weak D call: TRBD2 (5 bases). CDR3 size: 14 residues. Germline V gives CDR1 LNHDA, CDR2 SQIVND (reference sequence). Trimming stripped 5 bases from V and 5 bases from J, with 15 bases between. CDR3 sequence: CASSSGMARETQYF. The CDR3 DNA reads as TGTGCCAGTAGTTCCGGGATGGCCCGGGAGACCCAGTACTTC.

The rearrangement uses TRBV5-4 and TRBJ2-1, with unresolved D. The CDR3 contains 11 residues. Germline values: CDR1 SGHNT, CDR2 YYREEE (reference sequence). V lost 2 bases and J lost 5, with 2 bases in between. The CDR3 loop is CASSFHNEQFF. The CDR3 DNA reads TGTGCCAGCAGCTTCCACAATGAGCAGTTCTTC.

The V call is TRBV6-5, the J call TRBJ2-7; TRBD2 matches 7 bases. Looked up from germline, CDR1 is MNHEY and CDR2 is SVGAGI. With V trimmed by 6 bases and J by 0 bases, 5 bases remained unmatched. The CDR3 runs to 14 residues. The CDR3 reads CASSFGEGSYEQYF. For the CDR3, the DNA is TGTGCCAGCAGCTTTGGGGAGGGCTCCTACGAGCAGTACTTC.

The chain carries TRBV4-2 and TRBJ2-7; 9 nucleotides align to TRBD2. The CDR3 loop spans 16 amino acids. Germline values: CDR1 LGHNA, CDR2 YNFKEQ. The V and J ends lost 0 bases and 3 bases, in that order; junction bases with no gene match: 6. CDR3 amino acids: CASSQESSSGIYEQYF. The CDR3 coding sequence is TGTGCCAGCAGCCAAGAGAGCTCTAGCGGGATCTACGAGCAGTACTTC.

This chain connects TRBV7-9 to TRBJ1-2; unclear D gene. Germline CDR1 reads SEHNR; CDR2 reads FQNEAQ (reference sequence). The CDR3 consists of 14 residues. V was cut by 5 bases and J by 1 base, with 11 bases left in between. CDR3 nucleotides: TGTGCCAGCAGCCCCAATGAGGGTAACTATGGCTACACCTTC. It is translated as CASSPNEGNYGYTF.

The chain recombines TRBV30 with TRBJ1-6, with TRBD1 identical over 7 bases. CDR3 size: 13 residues. Germline-derived CDR1 and CDR2 are GTSNPN and SVGIG (reference sequence). Trimming took 3 bases from V and 5 from J; bases not matched to a gene: 1. The CDR3 loop reads CAWRGQNNSPLHF. The CDR3 DNA is TGTGCCTGGAGGGGACAGAATAATTCACCCCTCCACTTT.

CDR3 coding DNA: TGTGCCAGCAGCCAAAGGGGGAACACCGGGGAGCTGTTTTTT. It codes for CASSQRGNTGELFF. This chain uses TRBV3-1 (or the pseudogene TRBV3-2) with TRBJ2-2, with D possibly matching TRBD1 (5 bases). The germline gives CDR1 LGHDT, CDR2 YNNKEL (reference sequence). The CDR3 consists of 14 residues. V lost 2 bases to trimming and J lost 1 base, with 5 bases between them.

The chain carries TRBV7-3 and TRBJ1-3; TRBD1 is a possible D gene (5 bases). Germline V gene data show CDR1 as SGHTA and CDR2 as FQGTGA. V was clipped by 5 bases and J by 0 bases, with 11 bases between them. The CDR3 consists of 15 residues. The CDR3 here is CASSQDSSSGNTIYF. DNA of the CDR3: TGTGCCAGCAGCCAAGACAGCTCCTCTGGAAACACCATATATTTT.

The rearrangement links TRBV10-3 to TRBJ2-7; 8 nucleotides agree with TRBD2. V gave up 2 bases and J gave up 2 bases; unmatched junction bases: 2. The germline V gene has CDR1 ENHRY and CDR2 SYGVKD. CDR3 length: 14 amino acids. CDR3: CAISEELAAYEQYF. CDR3 nucleotide sequence: TGTGCCATCAGTGAGGAACTAGCGGCCTACGAGCAGTACTTC.

V is TRBV27 and J is TRBJ1-2, with D perhaps TRBD1 (5 bases). Germline V gives CDR1 MNHEY, CDR2 SMNVEV (reference sequence). This CDR3 region has 16 residues. The V and J ends lost 3 bases and 1 base respectively, with 15 bases between them. The CDR3 coding sequence is TGTGCCAGCAGTTTGACCGTCCCTAGGGGTAACTATGGCTACACCTTC. Protein: CASSLTVPRGNYGYTF.

This rearrangement joins TRBV18 to TRBJ2-1; no reliable D call. Germline V CDR1 and CDR2: KGHSH, LQKENI. The CDR3 extends over 13 amino acids. V dropped 3 bases and J dropped 4 bases, with 7 bases sitting between them. The CDR3 protein is CASSPWEYNEQFF. The CDR3 coding sequence is TGTGCCAGCTCACCTTGGGAATACAATGAGCAGTTCTTC.

The V gene is TRBV5-4, the J gene TRBJ2-2, with 8 bases matching TRBD2. The trim removed 0 bases at V and 8 bases at J, leaving 6 bases unmatched. CDR1 is SGHNT and CDR2 is YYREEE in the germline V gene (reference sequence). The CDR3 runs 15 residues. The chain's CDR3 is CASSLAGGRRGELFF. In nucleotides, the CDR3 is TGTGCCAGCAGCTTGGCGGGAGGGCGGAGGGGGGAGCTGTTTTTT.

The CDR3 region is CASSKGLAGGELFF. The CDR3, as DNA: TGTGCCAGCAGCAAGGGACTAGCGGGCGGGGAGCTGTTTTTT. The chain joins TRBV7-3 to TRBJ2-2; 12 nucleotides match TRBD2. V was clipped by 5 bases and J by 7 bases; unmatched bases: 2. Looked up from germline, CDR1 is SGHTA and CDR2 is FQGTGA. The CDR3 totals 14 residues.

The chain links TRBV12-3 or TRBV12-4 to TRBJ1-3; D ambiguous. The CDR3 runs 12 residues. V was cut by 7 bases and J by 4 bases, with 8 bases left in between. The CDR3 DNA reads TGTGCCAGCAACTCCCCCGGAAACACCATATATTTT. As protein: CASNSPGNTIYF.

This chain joins TRBV10-1 and TRBJ2-1, with 7 bases identical to TRBD2. V dropped 7 bases and J dropped 6; count of bases not matched to a gene: 15. The CDR3 contains 16 residues. Looked up from germline, CDR1 is WNHNN and CDR2 is SYGVQD (reference sequence). Here the CDR3 reads CASIPAGRRTGNEQFF. In nucleotides, the CDR3 is TGCGCCAGCATACCAGCGGGGAGGAGGACGGGCAATGAGCAGTTCTTC.

This rearrangement joins TRBV19 to TRBJ2-5; TRBD2 agrees at 12 bases. Trimming cost V 4 bases and J 4 bases; bases outside gene matches: 16. This CDR3 region has 19 residues. Germline-derived CDR1 and CDR2 are LNHDA and SQIVND (reference sequence). CDR3 sequence (DNA): TGTGCCAGTAGTAGTAGCGGGGTTCTAGCGGGAGGGCCCCCAGAGACCCAGTACTTC. This gives the protein CASSSSGVLAGGPPETQYF.

This clone was recorded a few times. The gene calls are TRBV12-3 or TRBV12-4 and TRBJ1-5, with 7 bases fitting TRBD1. CDR3 length equals 13 residues. With 6 bases clipped from V and 2 bases from J, the junction kept 1 base outside the gene matches. The CDR3 bases are TGTGCCAGCAGCACAGGGGGCAATCAGCCCCAGCATTTT. Residues: CASSTGGNQPQHF.

This clone occurred a few times. The chain employs TRBV6-5 and TRBJ1-1, with D perhaps TRBD1 (5 bases). With 8 bases removed from V and 0 bases from J, the gap between germline ends came to 13 bases. Per germline, CDR1 MNHEY and CDR2 SVGAGI. The CDR3 totals 14 residues. The CDR3 region is CASRSVGLNTEAFF. The CDR3 region has the DNA TGTGCCAGCCGCTCTGTGGGGCTGAACACTGAAGCTTTCTTT.

The V call is TRBV7-9, the J call TRBJ1-1, with a possible D match to TRBD1 (5 bases). This CDR3 spans 13 amino acids. Per germline, CDR1 SEHNR and CDR2 FQNEAQ (reference sequence). Trimming left V 5 bases short and J 3 bases short, with 10 bases between. CDR3 sequence (DNA): TGTGCCAGCAGCCCCCAGGGATACACTGAAGCTTTCTTT. It encodes CASSPQGYTEAFF.

V usage is TRBV27 and J usage is TRBJ2-7, with TRBD2 identical over 12 bases. With 6 bases clipped from V and 5 bases from J, the junction kept 2 bases outside the gene matches. The CDR3 has 13 residues. In germline, CDR1 is MNHEY, CDR2 SMNVEV (reference sequence). CDR3 residues: CASRRTSGNEQYF. The CDR3 DNA reads TGTGCCAGCAGGCGGACTAGCGGGAACGAGCAGTACTTC.